The T cell receptor (beta chain) under discussion was sequenced for a study of graft-versus-host responses after intestinal transplantation. The length of the CDR3 is 13 residues. V was cut by 4 bases and J by 0 bases, with 6 bases left in between. The V gene's germline CDR1 is LNHDA and CDR2 SQIVND (reference sequence). Profiled with immunoSEQ multiplex PCR; TCRdb holds only in-frame clones, not every one. The sample shows some 86,000 clones, roughly nine tenths of them seen only once. A note on this clone: Its antigen is undetermined.

The input for sequencing was unstimulated CD4+ T cells sorted from spleen or lymph node cells, taken before intestinal transplant. The gene calls are TRBV19 and TRBJ1-1; D gene uncertain. This TCR came from a human donor who received an intestinal transplant. CDR3 loop: CASSNSLNTEAFF. The CDR3 nucleotides read TGTGCCAGTAGTAACAGCTTGAACACTGAAGCTTTCTTT.